These T cell receptor beta chains were read from a single sample in a study of cytomegalovirus exposure and HLA in healthy donors. The repertoire was sequenced with immunoSEQ multiplex PCR; TCRdb's copy has only in-frame clones and lacks some. The sample has about 120,000 clones; more than 9% are singletons. Sequenced input: PBMCs. These TCRs come from a woman in her late teens or twenties in good health and CMV-seropositive. Each CDR3 is given with its conserved first and last residue. A D gene is named only where the DNA matches it firmly. Not every row has a clone size; where given, it reads once, few, many or a size class.

>TRBD2|TRBJ2-7|TRBV4-2|.
CASSTRLAGARYEQYF
TGTGCCAGCAGCACGAGACTAGCGGGAGCCCGGTACGAGCAGTACTTC
>.|TRBJ1-1|TRBV28|.
CASSLVEGNTEAFF
TGTGCCAGCAGTTTAGTAGAGGGGAACACTGAAGCTTTCTTT
>TRBD2|TRBJ2-7|TRBV27|.
CASRPGLAYEQYF
TGTGCCAGCCGCCCGGGACTAGCTTACGAGCAGTACTTC
>.|TRBJ2-1|TRBV10-3|few
CAISGGDEQFF
TGTGCCATCAGTGGGGGGGATGAGCAGTTCTTC
>.|TRBJ2-7|TRBV5-1|few
CASSITGIGYEQYF
TGCGCCAGCAGCATTACAGGGATTGGCTACGAGCAGTACTTC
>TRBD1|TRBJ2-5|TRBV29-1|.
CSADRGQETQYF
TGCAGCGCGGACAGGGGACAAGAGACCCAGTACTTC
>TRBD1|TRBJ1-2|TRBV28|.
CASSLGYTGAGYGYTF
TGTGCCAGCAGTTTAGGGTACACAGGGGCCGGCTATGGCTACACCTTC
>.|TRBJ1-1|TRBV29-1|.
CSVGGGTEAFF
TGCAGCGTTGGCGGGGGAACTGAAGCTTTCTTT
>TRBD2|TRBJ2-1|TRBV6-4|.
CASSTASGSDEQFF
TGTGCCAGCAGTACTGCTAGCGGGAGCGATGAGCAGTTCTTC
>.|TRBJ1-4|TRBV6-1|many
CASSEVSGSNEKLFF
TGTGCCAGCAGTGAAGTTAGTGGGAGTAATGAAAAACTGTTTTTT
>TRBD1|TRBJ1-2|TRBV30|few
CAWSPTGTVFYGYTF
TGTGCCTGGAGCCCAACAGGGACAGTGTTTTATGGCTACACCTTC
>TRBD2|TRBJ2-5|TRBV7-9|few
CASSRITSGRWETQYF
TGTGCCAGCAGCCGAATAACTAGCGGGAGATGGGAGACCCAGTACTTC
>TRBD1|TRBJ2-1|TRBV6-1|few
CASSEGDRGYNEQFF
TGTGCCAGCAGTGAAGGGGACAGGGGCTACAATGAGCAGTTCTTC
>.|TRBJ1-1|TRBV29-1|few
CSVDSGGEAFF
TGCAGCGTCGACTCGGGGGGAGAAGCTTTCTTT
>.|TRBJ1-6|TRBV6-5|few
CASSRSNSPLHF
TGTGCCAGCAGCCGGTCCAATTCACCCCTCCACTTT
>TRBD1|TRBJ1-2|TRBV14|few
CASSQGHKNRGMNYGYTF
TGTGCCAGCAGCCAGGGGCATAAGAACAGGGGTATGAACTATGGCTACACCTTC
>.|TRBJ1-1|TRBV27|.
CASLPGGLNTEAFF
TGTGCCAGCCTCCCGGGGGGGCTTAACACTGAAGCTTTCTTT
>.|TRBJ1-1|TRBV28|few
CASSLGWGRVAFF
TGTGCCAGCAGTTTAGGATGGGGGCGGGTAGCTTTCTTT
>.|TRBJ1-2|TRBV30|.
CAWTTRQYGYTF
TGTGCCTGGACCACGAGGCAGTATGGCTACACCTTC
>.|TRBJ1-2|TRBV7-2|.
CASSRTVQVGVYGYTF
TGTGCCAGCAGCCGTACTGTCCAGGTTGGCGTGTATGGCTACACCTTC
>.|TRBJ2-7|TRBV5-1|.
CASSGSSGQIYEQYF
TGCGCCAGCAGCGGCAGTTCCGGACAGATCTACGAGCAGTACTTC
>.|TRBJ1-5|TRBV20-1|few
CSARYNQPQHF
TGCAGTGCCAGGTACAATCAGCCCCAGCATTTT
>.|TRBJ2-5|TRBV5-6|few
CASSPDSVGATQYF
TGTGCCAGCAGCCCCGACAGCGTGGGTGCGACCCAGTACTTC
>.|TRBJ2-7|TRBV6-6|.
CASSYGSIPYEQYF
TGTGCCAGCAGTTACGGTAGTATCCCCTACGAGCAGTACTTC
>.|TRBJ2-7|TRBV5-8|.
CASSFLRGYEQYF
TGTGCCAGCAGCTTTCTTAGGGGCTACGAGCAGTACTTC
>TRBD1|TRBJ2-1|TRBV7-9|.
CASSPGGEQFF
TGTGCCAGCAGCCCAGGGGGCGAGCAGTTCTTC
>.|TRBJ2-7|TRBV28|few
CASSKDRMGSYEQYF
TGTGCCAGCAGTAAAGACAGAATGGGATCCTACGAGCAGTACTTC
>.|TRBJ2-7|TRBV10-3|.
CAISPSSGEQYF
TGTGCCATCAGTCCGTCCTCCGGCGAGCAGTACTTC
>TRBD1|TRBJ1-2|TRBV6-6|few
CASSKGDSHGYTF
TGTGCCAGCAGTAAAGGGGACAGTCATGGCTACACCTTC
>.|TRBJ2-1|TRBV5-1|few
CASSEGGHEINEQFF
TGCGCCAGCAGCGAGGGGGGGCACGAGATCAATGAGCAGTTCTTC
>.|TRBJ1-1|TRBV5-1|.
CASSLEGPTLNTEAFF
TGCGCCAGCAGCTTGGAGGGGCCAACTTTGAACACTGAAGCTTTCTTT